These 32 T cell receptor beta chains originate from one sample sequenced in a study of cytomegalovirus exposure and HLA in healthy donors. Sequencing was performed with immunoSEQ multiplex PCR; in TCRdb, only in-frame clones are kept and a portion is missing. The sample lists approximately 65,000 clones, approximately 91% occurring once. Sequencing was performed on PBMCs. The receptors come from a young man in good health and CMV-seronegative.

The chain has TRBV5-4 and TRBJ2-1; 7 bases map to TRBD2. CDR3 length: 17 residues. V shed 4 bases, J shed 3 bases, and the junction held 13 bases outside the gene matches. Looked up from germline, CDR1 is SGHNT and CDR2 is YYREEE (reference sequence). The CDR3 protein is CASSGAAGEGHYNEQFF. DNA for the CDR3: TGTGCCAGCAGCGGGGCTGCGGGGGAGGGCCACTACAATGAGCAGTTCTTC.

This clone was observed once. CDR3 nucleotides: TGCAGCGTTGGTGATGCAGGGGGCGAAAAACTGTTTTTT. Amino acid sequence: CSVGDAGGEKLFF. The V and J genes are TRBV29-1 and TRBJ1-4; the match to TRBD1 covers 8 bases. Germline V gene data show CDR1 as SQVTM and CDR2 as ANQGSEA. The V gene end was trimmed by 4 bases and the J gene end by 8 bases; junction bases not matched to a gene: 6. The CDR3 spans 13 residues.

The J gene is TRBJ2-5, the V gene TRBV5-1, with 12 nucleotides matching TRBD2. This CDR3 contains 17 residues. Per the germline V gene, CDR1 is SGHRS and CDR2 is YFSETQ. V was pared by 2 bases and J by 1 base, with 6 bases of the junction left unmatched. This chain's CDR3 is CASSLGLAGIIQETQYF. The DNA for the CDR3 is TGCGCCAGCAGCTTAGGACTAGCGGGAATCATCCAAGAGACCCAGTACTTC. The complete variable domain, with remaining parts taken from reference TRBV5-1 and TRBJ2-5, reads KAGVTQTPRYLIKTRGQQVTLSCSPISGHRSVSWYQQTPGQGLQFLFEYFSETQRNKGNFPGRFSGRQFSNSRSEMNVSTLELGDSALYLCASSLGLAGIIQETQYFGPGTRLLVL.

The chain uses TRBV5-4 and TRBJ2-7; a weak D match, TRBD2 (7 bases). The CDR3 runs to 17 residues. Per germline, CDR1 SGHNT and CDR2 YYREEE (reference sequence). With 3 bases removed from V and 2 bases from J, the gap between germline ends came to 21 bases. CDR3 residues: CASSWGLAVSGPYEQYF. DNA for the CDR3: TGTGCCAGCAGCTGGGGGCTAGCGGTCTCGGGGCCCTACGAGCAGTACTTC.

The rearrangement uses TRBV21-1 and TRBJ2-2; TRBD2 is taken as the D call from the table, unchecked against the DNA. TRBV21-1 is flagged as a pseudogene. The CDR3 is 14 amino acids. The CDR3 DNA reads as TGTGCCACCGGAGGAAGACCGAACACCGGGGAGCTGTTTTTT. Amino acids: CATGGRPNTGELFF.

The gene calls are TRBV5-1 and TRBJ2-5, with a weak D call TRBD2 (5 bases). Deletions cut 1 base from V and 5 bases from J, with 12 bases between. Germline V gives CDR1 SGHRS, CDR2 YFSETQ. This CDR3 has 14 residues. CDR3 residues: CASSLIEGRETQYF. In DNA, the CDR3 is TGCGCCAGCAGCTTGATAGAGGGTAGGGAGACCCAGTACTTC. Filled out from reference TRBV5-1 and TRBJ2-5, the complete variable domain reads KAGVTQTPRYLIKTRGQQVTLSCSPISGHRSVSWYQQTPGQGLQFLFEYFSETQRNKGNFPGRFSGRQFSNSRSEMNVSTLELGDSALYLCASSLIEGRETQYFGPGTRLLVL.

This chain uses TRBV6-5 with TRBJ1-5, with a possible D match to TRBD1 (5 bases). Per the germline V gene, CDR1 is MNHEY and CDR2 is SVGAGI. This CDR3 is 15 amino acids long. V was clipped by 4 bases and J by 6 bases, with 16 bases between them. The CDR3 protein is CASSWRQGAGQPQHF. Written as DNA, the CDR3 is TGTGCCAGCAGTTGGCGGCAGGGAGCGGGTCAGCCCCAGCATTTT.

The V call is TRBV30, the J call TRBJ1-2; TRBD1 matches 9 bases. V shed 2 bases, J shed 4 bases, and the junction held 8 bases outside the gene matches. This CDR3 has 15 residues. Germline V lookup: CDR1 GTSNPN, CDR2 SVGIG (reference sequence). CDR3 nucleotides: TGTGCCTGGAGTCAGGGGACAGGGATAGGCTATGGCTACACCTTC. This encodes CAWSQGTGIGYGYTF.

The chain recombines TRBV27 with TRBJ2-6; 7 bases are shared with TRBD1. The junction had 17 bases not matched to a gene; V was cut back by 6 bases and J by 0 bases. CDR1 MNHEY and CDR2 SMNVEV come from the germline V gene (reference sequence). The CDR3 consists of 20 residues. The CDR3 bases are TGTGCCAGCAGCAACCAAACACAGGGGCTCTTGCTCTCTGGGGCCAACGTCCTGACTTTC. It codes for CASSNQTQGLLLSGANVLTF.

This chain connects TRBV5-1 to TRBJ2-1; D is unclear. The V and J ends lost 0 bases and 4 bases respectively, with 11 bases between them. This CDR3 is built from 15 residues. Per germline, CDR1 SGHRS and CDR2 YFSETQ. CDR3 sequence (DNA): TGCGCCAGCAGCTTGGAGCGACTCCGGTACAATGAGCAGTTCTTC. Amino acids: CASSLERLRYNEQFF.

The gene calls are TRBV18 and TRBJ2-1, with D perhaps TRBD2 (6 bases). There are 13 residues in the CDR3. Germline CDR1 KGHSH, CDR2 LQKENI. Trimming shortened V by 1 base and J by 7 bases, and 8 bases separated the two germline ends. CDR3 in amino acids: CASSPRRENEQFF. In DNA, the CDR3 is TGTGCCAGCTCACCACGGCGGGAAAATGAGCAGTTCTTC. The variable domain in full, with the rest retrieved from reference TRBV18 and TRBJ2-1, is NAGVMQNPRHLVRRRGQEARLRCSPMKGHSHVYWYRQLPEEGLKFMVYLQKENIIDESGMPKERFSAEFPKEGPSILRIQQVVRGDSAAYFCASSPRRENEQFFGPGTRLTVL.

The chain has TRBV7-3 and TRBJ2-5, with no clear D. Trimming shortened V by 0 bases and J by 4 bases, and 12 bases separated the two germline ends. CDR3 length equals 15 residues. Germline loops: CDR1 SGHTA, CDR2 FQGTGA. CDR3 protein: CASSLTGTTLETQYF. The CDR3 DNA reads as TGTGCCAGCAGCTTAACGGGCACAACATTAGAGACCCAGTACTTC.

This CDR3 reads CASSLRDKNIQYF. The CDR3 nucleotides read TGTGCCAGCAGTTTGAGGGACAAAAACATTCAGTACTTC. The rearrangement links TRBV28 to TRBJ2-4, with D possibly matching TRBD2 (5 bases). V dropped 3 bases and J dropped 3 bases, with 6 bases sitting between them. Per the germline V gene, CDR1 is MDHEN and CDR2 is SYDVKM. There are 13 residues in the CDR3.

The chain is built from TRBV5-1 and TRBJ1-1; D unresolved. The germline V gene encodes CDR1 SGHRS and CDR2 YFSETQ. The CDR3 runs to 13 residues. The V end was cut by 5 bases, the J end by 0 bases, with 8 bases between. In nucleotides, the CDR3 is TGCGCCAGCAGGGCCAGGATGAACACTGAAGCTTTCTTT. Amino acid sequence: CASRARMNTEAFF.

This sequence joins TRBV11-1 and TRBJ2-5; 11 bases are shared with TRBD2. This CDR3 spans 15 amino acids. The germline gives CDR1 SGHAT, CDR2 FQDESV (reference sequence). Trimming took 4 bases from V and 3 from J; bases not matched to a gene: 4. This CDR3 is CASSWTSGREETQYF. CDR3 DNA: TGTGCCAGCAGCTGGACTAGCGGGCGTGAAGAGACCCAGTACTTC.

The V and J genes are TRBV7-2 and TRBJ2-3, with TRBD2 as a possible D gene (6 bases). The germline V and J ends were trimmed by 1 base and 6 bases, with 11 bases remaining between them. Germline values: CDR1 SGHTA, CDR2 FQGNSA. This CDR3 spans 14 amino acids. The CDR3 DNA reads TGTGCCAGCAGCTTAGAGTTCCGGGGGGATACGCAGTATTTT. Amino acids: CASSLEFRGDTQYF.

This clone was observed a handful of times. As DNA, the CDR3 is TGTGCCGAGGACCGGGTAGCGGGCTCCTACAATGAGCAGTTCTTC. Translation gives CAEDRVAGSYNEQFF. V gene TRBV7-9 combines with J gene TRBJ2-1; 7 nucleotides match TRBD2. The CDR3 consists of 15 residues. With 11 bases clipped from V and 0 bases from J, the junction kept 10 bases outside the gene matches. Germline CDR1 is SEHNR and CDR2 is FQNEAQ (reference sequence).

The chain joins TRBV28 to TRBJ2-7; tentative D call: TRBD1 (6 bases). The CDR3 totals 12 residues. Deletions cut 5 bases from V and 6 bases from J, with 11 bases between. Looked up from germline, CDR1 is MDHEN and CDR2 is SYDVKM. In DNA, the CDR3 is TGTGCCAGCAGTGCATACAGGGCCGAGCAGTACTTC. Protein sequence: CASSAYRAEQYF.

The gene calls are TRBV2 and TRBJ1-1; TRBD1 might be the D (5 bases). V dropped 3 bases and J dropped 1 base, with 12 bases sitting between them. The CDR3 length is 15 residues. CDR1 is SNHLY and CDR2 is FYNNEI in the germline V gene. CDR3 residues: CASSDVQGQNTEAFF. For the CDR3, the DNA is TGTGCCAGCAGTGACGTTCAGGGCCAGAACACTGAAGCTTTCTTT.

V and J are TRBV2 and TRBJ2-7; 10 nucleotides align to TRBD2. The V segment lost 8 bases and the J segment 2 bases; nucleotides outside the gene matches: 9. The CDR3 sequence is 15 residues long. In germline, CDR1 is SNHLY, CDR2 FYNNEI. CDR3 residues: CASLPTSGATYEQYF. The DNA of the CDR3 is TGTGCCAGCCTTCCAACTAGCGGGGCGACCTACGAGCAGTACTTC. Full variable domain (missing parts from reference TRBV2 and TRBJ2-7): EPEVTQTPSHQVTQMGQEVILRCVPISNHLYFYWYRQILGQKVEFLVSFYNNEISEKSEIFDDQFSVERPDGSNFTLKIRSTKLEDSAMYFCASLPTSGATYEQYFGPGTRLTVT.

J is TRBJ2-1 and V is TRBV10-3, with 9 bases fitting TRBD2. The CDR3 spans 14 residues. Germline CDR1 is ENHRY and CDR2 is SYGVKD. J was trimmed by 3 bases and V by 5 bases; bases with no gene match: 2. CDR3 nucleotide sequence: TGTGCCATCAGTTTAGCGGGAGACTACAATGAGCAGTTCTTC. Translated, it gives CAISLAGDYNEQFF.

The gene calls are TRBV5-1 and TRBJ2-1, with TRBD2 matching 8 bases. The CDR3 spans 13 residues. Germline V gene sequence: CDR1 SGHRS, CDR2 YFSETQ. The V segment lost 10 bases and the J segment 6 bases; nucleotides outside the gene matches: 9. This chain's CDR3 is CASGTSRPNEQFF. Here the CDR3 DNA reads TGCGCCTCCGGGACTAGTCGCCCCAATGAGCAGTTCTTC.

The chain recombines TRBV28 with TRBJ1-1; D is unresolved. Trimming pared 3 bases from V and 4 bases from J, leaving 3 bases between. CDR1 MDHEN and CDR2 SYDVKM come from the germline V gene. This CDR3 is built from 11 residues. The CDR3 protein is CASSFLTEAFF. In DNA form, the CDR3 reads TGTGCCAGCAGTTTTCTCACTGAAGCTTTCTTT.

This chain links TRBV29-1 with TRBJ2-7; TRBD2 agrees at 7 bases. This CDR3 is built from 14 residues. CDR1 SQVTM and CDR2 ANQGSEA come from the germline V gene. Losses at the gene ends were 3 bases for V and 2 bases for J; bases not matched to a gene: 7. CDR3 bases: TGCAGCGTTGAGGGCGGGGGTCCCGCCTACGAGCAGTACTTC. It is translated as CSVEGGGPAYEQYF.

V and J are TRBV5-1 and TRBJ2-1, with a possible D match to TRBD1 (6 bases). The germline CDR1 and CDR2 sequences are SGHRS and YFSETQ. CDR3 size: 16 residues. V lost 4 bases and J lost 0, with 14 bases in between. CDR3: CASSPTGTSSYNEQFF. CDR3 nucleotides: TGCGCCAGCAGCCCAACAGGGACCAGCTCCTACAATGAGCAGTTCTTC.

The chain uses TRBV28 and TRBJ2-7; 11 bases fit TRBD2. The germline CDR1 and CDR2 sequences are MDHEN and SYDVKM. CDR3 length: 14 amino acids. With V trimmed by 7 bases and J by 5 bases, 7 bases remained unmatched. The CDR3 DNA is TGTGCCAGCACCCCACTAGCGGGAGCCCACGAGCAGTACTTC. Its translation is CASTPLAGAHEQYF. Full variable domain (outside the CDR3, taken from reference TRBV28 and TRBJ2-7): DVKVTQSSRYLVKRTGEKVFLECVQDMDHENMFWYRQDPGLGLRLIYFSYDVKMKEKGDIPEGYSVSREKKERFSLILESASTNQTSMYLCASTPLAGAHEQYFGPGTRLTVT.

V usage is TRBV7-9 and J usage is TRBJ1-1; 8 bases are a match to TRBD1. Germline CDR1 and CDR2: SEHNR and FQNEAQ (reference sequence). V lost 5 bases to trimming and J lost 13 bases; unmatched junction nucleotides: 12. This CDR3 region has 13 residues. DNA of the CDR3: TGTGCCAGCAGCCCCCGACTGGACAGGGTCGATTTCTTT. Translated, it gives CASSPRLDRVDFF.

The gene calls are TRBV9 and TRBJ2-3, with 7 bases identical to TRBD2. Germline V gene sequence: CDR1 SGDLS, CDR2 YYNGEE. The CDR3 spans 16 residues. The V gene end was trimmed by 4 bases and the J gene end by 4 bases; junction bases not matched to a gene: 12. This chain's CDR3 is CASSRGRASLPDTQYF. DNA for the CDR3: TGTGCCAGCAGCCGAGGGAGGGCTAGTCTTCCAGATACGCAGTATTTT.

CDR3 in amino acids: CAISGEGSNQPQHF. The CDR3 coding sequence is TGTGCCATCAGTGGGGAGGGTAGCAATCAGCCCCAGCATTTT. The chain uses TRBV10-3 and TRBJ1-5; D call uncertain. Per germline, CDR1 ENHRY and CDR2 SYGVKD. This CDR3 is built from 14 residues. The germline V and J ends were trimmed by 4 bases and 0 bases, with 7 bases remaining between them.

In DNA form, the CDR3 reads TGTGCCAGCAGAAACCGCGGGACAGGAGTCTACGAGCAGTACTTC. Its translation is CASRNRGTGVYEQYF. This chain joins TRBV6-6 and TRBJ2-7, with 8 bases lining up with TRBD1. V shed 6 bases and J 3 bases; nucleotides not matched to a gene: 10. Germline V gives CDR1 MNHNY, CDR2 SVGAGI (reference sequence). The CDR3 sequence is 15 residues long.

The rearrangement links TRBV27 to TRBJ2-1; TRBD2 matches 13 bases. The CDR3 runs 15 residues. V dropped 7 bases and J dropped 8; count of bases not matched to a gene: 8. Per germline, CDR1 MNHEY and CDR2 SMNVEV (reference sequence). CDR3 nucleotide sequence: TGTGCCAGCATGGGGACTAGCGGGGCTAACTATGAGCAGTTCTTC. Translated, it gives CASMGTSGANYEQFF.

The rearrangement uses TRBV10-3 and TRBJ2-7, with TRBD2 matching over 12 bases. After removal of 0 bases from V and 1 base from J, the junction contained 7 bases not matched to a gene. Germline V gene lookup returns CDR1 ENHRY and CDR2 SYGVKD. This CDR3 is built from 18 residues. CDR3 nucleotide sequence: TGTGCCATCAGTGAGTCGGGCCTCCTAGCGGGAGGGTCCTACGAGCAGTACTTC. Translating gives CAISESGLLAGGSYEQYF.